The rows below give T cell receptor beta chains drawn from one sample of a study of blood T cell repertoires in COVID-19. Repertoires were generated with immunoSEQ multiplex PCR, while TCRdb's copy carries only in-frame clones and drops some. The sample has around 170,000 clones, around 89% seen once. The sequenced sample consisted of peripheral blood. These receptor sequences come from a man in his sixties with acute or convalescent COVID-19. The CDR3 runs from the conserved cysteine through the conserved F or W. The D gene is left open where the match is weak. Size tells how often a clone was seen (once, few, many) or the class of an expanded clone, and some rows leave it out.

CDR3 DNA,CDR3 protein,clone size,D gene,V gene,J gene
TGTGCCAGCAGAGCACCGGGACAGGGGAACACTGAAGCTTTCTTT,CASRAPGQGNTEAFF,-,TRBD1,TRBV6-5,TRBJ1-1
TGTGCCAGCAGTTTGTCTAGCGGCTCCTACGAGCAGTACTTC,CASSLSSGSYEQYF,-,TRBD2,TRBV27,TRBJ2-7
TGCGCCAGCCGATCCGCGGATACGCAGTATTTT,CASRSADTQYF,-,-,TRBV5-1,TRBJ2-3
TGTGCCTGGGAGCCGGGACAGGGGTATGGCTACACCTTC,CAWEPGQGYGYTF,-,TRBD1,TRBV30,TRBJ1-2
TGTGCCAGTAGTACCGGGACAGTCGCTAACTATGGCTACACCTTC,CASSTGTVANYGYTF,-,TRBD1,TRBV19,TRBJ1-2
TGTGCCAGCAGCAACATACAGGGGGATTGGACTGAAGCTTTCTTT,CASSNIQGDWTEAFF,-,TRBD1,TRBV7-2,TRBJ1-1
TGTGCCAGCAGCTTGGAGAGGCAGGCGGAGGCCTACGAGCAGTACTTC,CASSLERQAEAYEQYF,-,-,TRBV5-4,TRBJ2-7
TGCGCCAGCAGCCCGGGAGGGACAGGGGATCAGCCCCAGCATTTT,CASSPGGTGDQPQHF,-,TRBD1,TRBV5-1,TRBJ1-5
TGTGCCAGCAGCTTCTCGGACAGGGTCGATTACGAGCAGTACTTC,CASSFSDRVDYEQYF,-,TRBD1,TRBV5-5,TRBJ2-7
TGTGCCTGGATCAGGACAGGGAGCAGCAATCAGCCCCAGCATTTT,CAWIRTGSSNQPQHF,-,TRBD1,TRBV30,TRBJ1-5
TGTGCCACCAGCAGAGATCTGAAGCAGGGCCGCGAGCAGTACTTC,CATSRDLKQGREQYF,-,-,TRBV15,TRBJ2-7
TGTGCCAGCTCGCGGGACAGCGCGAACACCGGGGAGCTGTTTTTT,CASSRDSANTGELFF,-,-,TRBV18,TRBJ2-2
TGTGCCAGCAGCTTTATCAGCGGGAGCTACAATGAGCAGTTCTTC,CASSFISGSYNEQFF,-,TRBD2,TRBV11-2,TRBJ2-1
TGTGCCAGCAGCTTAAGAGGCGGATCGAACACCGGGGAGCTGTTTTTT,CASSLRGGSNTGELFF,-,-,TRBV7-3,TRBJ2-2
TGTGCCAGCAGCTTGTCGACGGACTTGGGCTACACCTTC,CASSLSTDLGYTF,few,-,TRBV5-6,TRBJ1-2
TGTGCCTGGGGGACAGGGAAAAATTCACCCCTCCACTTT,CAWGTGKNSPLHF,-,TRBD1,TRBV30,TRBJ1-6
TGTGCCAGCAGAGAGGGGGCAGGGGGCCATGGCTACACCTTC,CASREGAGGHGYTF,-,TRBD1,TRBV2,TRBJ1-2
TGTGCCAGCAGTGTGGTTGCGGGAGGTTACAATGAGCAGTTCTTC,CASSVVAGGYNEQFF,-,TRBD2,TRBV2,TRBJ2-1
TGTGCCAGCAGTAGACAGGTCGAGCGTGGCTACACCTTC,CASSRQVERGYTF,-,-,TRBV12-3/TRBV12-4,TRBJ1-2
TGTGCCACCAGTGATCCGGGACAGGGGAGCGAAAAACTGTTTTTT,CATSDPGQGSEKLFF,-,TRBD1,TRBV24-1,TRBJ1-4
TGTGCCAGCAGCTTAGCTTTCTCCGGGGGACAGCCCCAGCATTTT,CASSLAFSGGQPQHF,-,-,TRBV7-2,TRBJ1-5
TGCGCCAGCAGCCAGGAACCCACAGGGGCTAACTATGGCTACACCTTC,CASSQEPTGANYGYTF,-,TRBD1,TRBV4-1,TRBJ1-2
TGTGCCAGCAGCCTGACAGGGGGCAATCAGCCCCAGCATTTT,CASSLTGGNQPQHF,-,TRBD1,TRBV7-3,TRBJ1-5
TGTGCCAGCAGCCAAGGTCAGTGGTACAGGGCCGCGATCCCAGATACGCAGTATTTT,CASSQGQWYRAAIPDTQYF,-,-,TRBV3-1/TRBV3-2,TRBJ2-3
TGCGCCAGCAGCTTGGACGGGATTGACAATCAGCCCCAGCATTTT,CASSLDGIDNQPQHF,-,-,TRBV5-1,TRBJ1-5
TGTGCCAGTAGTATAACGGGGGGCTTTGAAGAGACCCAGTACTTC,CASSITGGFEETQYF,-,-,TRBV19,TRBJ2-5
TGTGCCAGCAGTCGCACAGGGAGCTATGGCTACACCTTC,CASSRTGSYGYTF,-,-,TRBV6-5,TRBJ1-2
TGTGCCAGCAGCCTAGGGGGCTACTACAATGAGCAGTTCTTC,CASSLGGYYNEQFF,-,TRBD1,TRBV7-3,TRBJ2-1
TGTGCCAGCAGTTTATCTGGGGCCTCCTACGAGCAGTACTTC,CASSLSGASYEQYF,-,-,TRBV28,TRBJ2-7
TGTGCCAGCGACGGAGGTAGTACTGAAGCTTTCTTT,CASDGGSTEAFF,-,-,TRBV6-6,TRBJ1-1
TGTGCCAGTAGTCCACAACGGTGGGCCGGTGGGACCCAGTACTTC,CASSPQRWAGGTQYF,-,-,TRBV19,TRBJ2-5
TGCGCCAGCAGAAGGGACAGGGCACTCTCTGGAAACACCATATATTTT,CASRRDRALSGNTIYF,-,TRBD1,TRBV5-1,TRBJ1-3
TGTGCCAGCAGCGTAGAAGGGGTTGAGCAGTTCTTC,CASSVEGVEQFF,-,-,TRBV9,TRBJ2-1
TGTGCCATCAGTGAGTCGGCTCAGGGGTATCAGCCCCAGCATTTT,CAISESAQGYQPQHF,-,-,TRBV10-3,TRBJ1-5
TGTGCCAGCACCCGGACAGGGCTGGGAGCCTATGGCTACACCTTC,CASTRTGLGAYGYTF,once,TRBD1,TRBV27,TRBJ1-2
TGCGCCAGCAGCTTGGAGGGACAGGGACTGGGCTACACCTTC,CASSLEGQGLGYTF,-,TRBD1,TRBV5-1,TRBJ1-2
TGTGCCAGCTTAAAAACAGGGGACGGTTCACCCCTCCACTTT,CASLKTGDGSPLHF,-,TRBD1,TRBV6-5,TRBJ1-6
TGTGCCAGCAGCGCGAACCGGGACAGGAAGACGTTTAGTAATGAAAAACTGTTTTTT,CASSANRDRKTFSNEKLFF,-,TRBD1,TRBV9,TRBJ1-4
TGTGCCACGGTTACAGGGTCCGGAAACACCATATATTTT,CATVTGSGNTIYF,-,-,TRBV10-3,TRBJ1-3
TGTGCCAGCAGCCCTCAGCGGTTCTCGGGGGGGCAGTTCTTC,CASSPQRFSGGQFF,-,TRBD2,TRBV14,TRBJ2-1
TGTGCCAGCAGTGAAGAGGGGAACGGGGAAAAACTGTTTTTT,CASSEEGNGEKLFF,-,-,TRBV2,TRBJ1-4
TGCGCCAGCACTCTAGCGGGGGGAAGCTCCTACAATGAGCAGTTCTTC,CASTLAGGSSYNEQFF,-,TRBD2,TRBV5-1,TRBJ2-1
TGCAGCGTCTATCAGGCGGGGGCCAACGTCCTGACTTTC,CSVYQAGANVLTF,-,-,TRBV29-1,TRBJ2-6
TGTGCCAGTAGTATAGATTCTGGGAGAGATGAGCAGTTCTTC,CASSIDSGRDEQFF,-,-,TRBV19,TRBJ2-1
TGTGCCAGCAGCGTAGGACAGAATTCACCCCTCCACTTT,CASSVGQNSPLHF,-,-,TRBV9,TRBJ1-6
TGTGCCAGCAGCGTAGGTACATCAGCTGGAAACACCATATATTTT,CASSVGTSAGNTIYF,-,-,TRBV9,TRBJ1-3
TGTGCCAGCAGTGAGGGAGACAGGGACTCTTCACCCCTCCACTTT,CASSEGDRDSSPLHF,-,TRBD1,TRBV25-1,TRBJ1-6
TGTGCCAGCAGCCCGAGTACAGGGTGGTCCGGGGAGCTGTTTTTT,CASSPSTGWSGELFF,-,-,TRBV11-3,TRBJ2-2